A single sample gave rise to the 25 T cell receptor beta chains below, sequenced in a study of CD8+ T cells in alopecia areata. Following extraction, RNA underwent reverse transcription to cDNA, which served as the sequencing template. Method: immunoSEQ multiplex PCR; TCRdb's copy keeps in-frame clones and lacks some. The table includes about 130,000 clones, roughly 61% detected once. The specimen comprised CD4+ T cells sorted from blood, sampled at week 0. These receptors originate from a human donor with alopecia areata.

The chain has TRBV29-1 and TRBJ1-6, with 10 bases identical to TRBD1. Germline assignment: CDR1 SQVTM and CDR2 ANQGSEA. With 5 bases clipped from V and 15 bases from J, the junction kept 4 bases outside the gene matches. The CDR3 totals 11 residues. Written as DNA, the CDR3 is TGCAGCGTTTGGGACAGGGGTTTCCTCCACTTT. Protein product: CSVWDRGFLHF.

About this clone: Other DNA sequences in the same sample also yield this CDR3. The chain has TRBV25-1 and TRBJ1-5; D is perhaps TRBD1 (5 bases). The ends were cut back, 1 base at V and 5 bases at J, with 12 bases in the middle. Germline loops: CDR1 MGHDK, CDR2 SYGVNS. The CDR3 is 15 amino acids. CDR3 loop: CASSESGILDQPQHF. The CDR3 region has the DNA TGTGCCAGCAGTGAATCAGGGATTCTGGATCAGCCCCAGCATTTT.

CDR3: CASSINRGDGYTF. The CDR3 nucleotides are TGTGCCAGCAGCATTAACAGGGGCGATGGCTACACCTTC. The V gene is TRBV7-2, the J gene TRBJ1-2, with 7 bases identical to TRBD1. The CDR3 spans 13 residues. CDR1 SGHTA and CDR2 FQGNSA come from the germline V gene. The ends lost 5 bases at V and 6 bases at J; junction bases unmatched: 6.

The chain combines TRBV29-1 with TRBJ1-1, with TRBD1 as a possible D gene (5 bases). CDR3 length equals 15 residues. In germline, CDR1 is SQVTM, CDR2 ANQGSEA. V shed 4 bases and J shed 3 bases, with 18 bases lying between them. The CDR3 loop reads CSVVGAGRGYTEAFF. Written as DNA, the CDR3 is TGCAGCGTTGTCGGAGCAGGGCGAGGGTACACTGAAGCTTTCTTT.

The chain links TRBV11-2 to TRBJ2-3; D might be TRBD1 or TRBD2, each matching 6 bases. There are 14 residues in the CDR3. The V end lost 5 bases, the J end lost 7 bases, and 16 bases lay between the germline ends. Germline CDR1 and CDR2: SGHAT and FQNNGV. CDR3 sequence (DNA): TGTGCCAGCAGCCGAGATGGGGGGCCATATACGCAGTATTTT. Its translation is CASSRDGGPYTQYF.

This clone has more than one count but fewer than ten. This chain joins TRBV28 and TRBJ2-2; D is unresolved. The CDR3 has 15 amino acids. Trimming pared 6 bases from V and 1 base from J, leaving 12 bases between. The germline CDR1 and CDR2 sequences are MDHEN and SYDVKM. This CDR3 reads CASREKGRNTGELFF. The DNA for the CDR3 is TGTGCCAGCAGGGAAAAAGGACGGAACACCGGGGAGCTGTTTTTT. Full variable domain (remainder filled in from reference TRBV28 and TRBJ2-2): DVKVTQSSRYLVKRTGEKVFLECVQDMDHENMFWYRQDPGLGLRLIYFSYDVKMKEKGDIPEGYSVSREKKERFSLILESASTNQTSMYLCASREKGRNTGELFFGEGSRLTVL.

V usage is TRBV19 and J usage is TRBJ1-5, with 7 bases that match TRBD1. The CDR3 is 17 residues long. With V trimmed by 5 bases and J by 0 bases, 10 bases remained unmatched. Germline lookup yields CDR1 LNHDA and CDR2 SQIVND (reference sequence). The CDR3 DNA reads TGTGCCAGTAGTTACGGGACAGACTTTCATAGCAATCAGCCCCAGCATTTT. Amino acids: CASSYGTDFHSNQPQHF.

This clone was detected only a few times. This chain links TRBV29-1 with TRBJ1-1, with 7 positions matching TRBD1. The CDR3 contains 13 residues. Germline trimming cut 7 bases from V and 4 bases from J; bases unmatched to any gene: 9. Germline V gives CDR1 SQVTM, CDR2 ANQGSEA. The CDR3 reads CSGGDSLGTEAFF. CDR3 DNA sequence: TGCAGCGGGGGGGACAGCTTAGGCACTGAAGCTTTCTTT.

The CDR3 here is CSVDTEAFF. As DNA, the CDR3 is TGCAGCGTTGACACTGAAGCTTTCTTT. The chain joins TRBV29-1 to TRBJ1-1; D gene unclear. Germline CDR1 and CDR2: SQVTM and ANQGSEA. V lost 3 bases and J 4 bases, leaving 0 bases between the germline ends. The CDR3 runs to 9 residues.

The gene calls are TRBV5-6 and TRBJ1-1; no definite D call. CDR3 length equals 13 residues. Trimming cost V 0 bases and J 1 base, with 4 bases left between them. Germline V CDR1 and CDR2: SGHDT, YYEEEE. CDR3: CASSLGGNTEAFF. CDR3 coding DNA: TGTGCCAGCAGCTTGGGGGGGAACACTGAAGCTTTCTTT. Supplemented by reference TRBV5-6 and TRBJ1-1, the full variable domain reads DAGVTQSPTHLIKTRGQQVTLRCSPKSGHDTVSWYQQALGQGPQFIFQYYEEEERQRGNFPDRFSGHQFPNYSSELNVNALLLGDSALYLCASSLGGNTEAFFGQGTRLTVV.

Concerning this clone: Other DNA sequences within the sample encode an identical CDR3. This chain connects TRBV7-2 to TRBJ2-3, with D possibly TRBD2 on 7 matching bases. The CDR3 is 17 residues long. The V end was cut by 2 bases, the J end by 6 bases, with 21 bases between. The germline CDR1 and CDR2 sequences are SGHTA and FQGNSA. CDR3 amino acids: CASSLSIGGGGEDTQYF. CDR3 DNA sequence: TGTGCCAGCAGCTTAAGCATTGGCGGGGGCGGTGAGGATACGCAGTATTTT.

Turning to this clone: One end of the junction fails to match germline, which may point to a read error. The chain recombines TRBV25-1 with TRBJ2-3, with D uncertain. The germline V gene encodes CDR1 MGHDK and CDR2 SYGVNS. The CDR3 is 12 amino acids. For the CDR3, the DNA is TGTGCCAGCTTACGGTTCACAAATACGCAGTATTTT. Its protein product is CASLRFTNTQYF.

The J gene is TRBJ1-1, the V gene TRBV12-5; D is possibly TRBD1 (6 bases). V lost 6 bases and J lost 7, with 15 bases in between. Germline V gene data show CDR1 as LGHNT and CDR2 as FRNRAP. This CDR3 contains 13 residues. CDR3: CASGTSGTYEAFF. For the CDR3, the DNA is TGTGCTAGTGGGACATCCGGGACATATGAAGCTTTCTTT.

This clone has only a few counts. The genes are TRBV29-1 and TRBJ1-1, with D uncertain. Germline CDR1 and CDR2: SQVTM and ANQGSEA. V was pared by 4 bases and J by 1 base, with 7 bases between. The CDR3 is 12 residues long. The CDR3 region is CSVGRQNTEAFF. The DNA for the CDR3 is TGCAGCGTTGGACGGCAGAACACTGAAGCTTTCTTT.

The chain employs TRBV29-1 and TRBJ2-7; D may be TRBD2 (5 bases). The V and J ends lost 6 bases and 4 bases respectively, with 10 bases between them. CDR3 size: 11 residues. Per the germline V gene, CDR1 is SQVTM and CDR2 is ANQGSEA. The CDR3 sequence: CSVAEAYEQYF. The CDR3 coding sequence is TGCAGCGTGGCGGAGGCTTACGAGCAGTACTTC.

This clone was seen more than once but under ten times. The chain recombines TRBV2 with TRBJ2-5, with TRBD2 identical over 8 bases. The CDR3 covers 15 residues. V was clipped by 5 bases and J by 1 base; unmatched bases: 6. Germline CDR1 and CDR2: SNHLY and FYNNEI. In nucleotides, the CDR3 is TGTGCCAGCAGTTACCTAGCGGGCAGCCAAGAGACCCAGTACTTC. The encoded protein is CASSYLAGSQETQYF.

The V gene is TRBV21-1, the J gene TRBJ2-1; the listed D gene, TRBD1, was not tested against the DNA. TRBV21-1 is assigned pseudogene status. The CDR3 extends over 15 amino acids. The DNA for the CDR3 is TGTGCCAGCAGCAAGCCGGGACAGCCTTACAATGAGCAGTTCTTC. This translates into CASSKPGQPYNEQFF.

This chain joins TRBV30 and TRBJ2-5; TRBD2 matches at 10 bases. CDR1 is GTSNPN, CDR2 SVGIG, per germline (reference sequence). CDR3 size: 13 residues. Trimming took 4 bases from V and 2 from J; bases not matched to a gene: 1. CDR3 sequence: CAWNSGGQETQYF. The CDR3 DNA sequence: TGTGCCTGGAATAGCGGGGGGCAAGAGACCCAGTACTTC.

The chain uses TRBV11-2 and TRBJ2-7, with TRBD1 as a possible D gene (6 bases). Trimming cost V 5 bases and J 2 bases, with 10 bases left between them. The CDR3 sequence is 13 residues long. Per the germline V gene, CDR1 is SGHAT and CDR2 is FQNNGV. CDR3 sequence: CASSQSGAYEQYF. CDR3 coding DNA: TGTGCCAGCAGCCAATCAGGGGCCTACGAGCAGTACTTC.

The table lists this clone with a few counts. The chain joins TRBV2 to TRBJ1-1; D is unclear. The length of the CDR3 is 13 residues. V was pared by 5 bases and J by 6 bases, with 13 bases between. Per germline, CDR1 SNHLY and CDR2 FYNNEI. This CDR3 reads CASSHGGRPEAFF. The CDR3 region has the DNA TGTGCCAGCAGTCACGGAGGGAGGCCTGAAGCTTTCTTT.

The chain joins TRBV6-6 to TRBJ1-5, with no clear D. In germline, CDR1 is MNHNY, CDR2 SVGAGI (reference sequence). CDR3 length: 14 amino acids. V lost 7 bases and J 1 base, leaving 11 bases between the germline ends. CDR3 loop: CASTQAESNQPQHF. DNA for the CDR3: TGTGCCAGCACCCAGGCGGAGAGCAATCAGCCCCAGCATTTT.

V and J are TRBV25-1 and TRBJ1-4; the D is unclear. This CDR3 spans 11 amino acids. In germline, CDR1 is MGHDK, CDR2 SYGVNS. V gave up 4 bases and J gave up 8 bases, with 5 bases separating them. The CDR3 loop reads CASSVMEKLFF. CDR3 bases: TGTGCCAGCAGTGTAATGGAAAAACTGTTTTTT.

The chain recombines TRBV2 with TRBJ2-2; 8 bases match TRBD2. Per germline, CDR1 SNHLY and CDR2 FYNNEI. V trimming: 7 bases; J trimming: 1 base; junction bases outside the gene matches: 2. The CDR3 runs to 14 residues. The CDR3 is CASMLAGNTGELFF. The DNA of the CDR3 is TGTGCCAGCATGCTAGCGGGGAACACCGGGGAGCTGTTTTTT. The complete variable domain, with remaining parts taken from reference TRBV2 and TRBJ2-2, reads EPEVTQTPSHQVTQMGQEVILRCVPISNHLYFYWYRQILGQKVEFLVSFYNNEISEKSEIFDDQFSVERPDGSNFTLKIRSTKLEDSAMYFCASMLAGNTGELFFGEGSRLTVL.

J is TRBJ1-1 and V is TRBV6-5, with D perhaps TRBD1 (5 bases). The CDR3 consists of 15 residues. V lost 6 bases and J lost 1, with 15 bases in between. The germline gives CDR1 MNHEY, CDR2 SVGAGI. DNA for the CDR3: TGTGCCAGCAGACCTCCGACAGCCCCGAACACTGAAGCTTTCTTT. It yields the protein CASRPPTAPNTEAFF.

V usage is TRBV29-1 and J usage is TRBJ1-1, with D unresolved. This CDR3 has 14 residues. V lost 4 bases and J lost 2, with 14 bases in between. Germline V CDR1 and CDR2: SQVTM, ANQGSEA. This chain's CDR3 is CSVAAGPSNTEAFF. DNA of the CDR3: TGCAGCGTTGCTGCAGGACCCTCAAACACTGAAGCTTTCTTT. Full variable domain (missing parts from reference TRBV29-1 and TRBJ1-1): SAVISQKPSRDICQRGTSLTIQCQVDSQVTMMFWYRQQPGQSLTLIATANQGSEATYESGFVIDKFPISRPNLTFSTLTVSNMSPEDSSIYLCSVAAGPSNTEAFFGQGTRLTVV.